Listed here are 23 T cell receptor beta chains from one sample, sequenced in a study of OX40 agonist ivuxolimab in advanced cancers. Data came from immunoSEQ multiplex PCR; TCRdb stores just in-frame clones and leaves some out. The table has around 60,000 clones, 75% to 90% seen once. The sample consisted of CD4+ or CD8+ T cells sorted from blood, taken in a trial of the OX40 agonist ivuxolimab. The receptors shown here come from an adult with an advanced solid tumor such as melanoma, head and neck, liver or kidney cancer.

The chain recombines TRBV5-4 with TRBJ2-2, with 12 bases that match TRBD2. The germline V gene encodes CDR1 SGHNT and CDR2 YYREEE (reference sequence). Trimming took 4 bases from V and 5 from J; bases not matched to a gene: 3. The CDR3 is 15 amino acids. The CDR3 is CASSKTSGSTGELFF. For the CDR3, the DNA is TGTGCCAGCAGCAAGACTAGCGGGAGTACCGGGGAGCTGTTTTTT.

CDR3 sequence: CASTLRWDRTYEQYF. CDR3 DNA: TGTGCCAGCACCCTCCGTTGGGACCGGACCTACGAGCAGTACTTC. The rearrangement links TRBV13 to TRBJ2-7; D is tentatively TRBD1 or TRBD2 (5 bases each). V was pared by 7 bases and J by 2 bases, with 18 bases between. Germline V gene data show CDR1 as PRHDT and CDR2 as FYEKMQ (reference sequence). The CDR3 length is 15 residues.

The rearrangement links TRBV5-6 to TRBJ1-1, with D unclear. Trimming cost V 0 bases and J 0 bases, with 9 bases left between them. Germline values: CDR1 SGHDT, CDR2 YYEEEE. The CDR3 contains 15 residues. The CDR3, as DNA: TGTGCCAGCAGCTTGGATTCAGGCCTGAACACTGAAGCTTTCTTT. It yields the protein CASSLDSGLNTEAFF.

J is TRBJ2-5 and V is TRBV4-1; no clear D. Trimming stripped 0 bases from V and 3 bases from J, with 5 bases between. Germline values: CDR1 MGHRA, CDR2 YSYEKL. The CDR3 has 13 residues. CDR3 nucleotide sequence: TGCGCCAGCAGCCAAGATGGCGAAGAGACCCAGTACTTC. Translated: CASSQDGEETQYF.

The rearrangement links TRBV12-5 to TRBJ2-1, with 11 nucleotides matching TRBD1. This CDR3 comprises 15 residues. In germline, CDR1 is LGHNT, CDR2 FRNRAP. J lost 6 bases, V lost 5 bases, and 6 bases had no gene match. In nucleotides, the CDR3 is TGTGCTAGTGGTGCGGGACAGGGGGTAATCAATGAGCAGTTCTTC. This encodes CASGAGQGVINEQFF.

This clone is medium-sized within its sample. This chain joins TRBV6-4 and TRBJ1-2, with 9 nucleotides matching TRBD1. Germline V CDR1 and CDR2: MRHNA, SNTAGT. Trimming cost V 3 bases and J 0 bases; bases outside gene matches: 5. The CDR3 extends over 16 amino acids. The CDR3 loop is CASSEQGAVSNYGYTF. The CDR3, as DNA: TGTGCCAGCAGTGAACAGGGGGCTGTTTCTAACTATGGCTACACCTTC.

This clone was observed a few times. The V call is TRBV2, the J call TRBJ1-1; D is unresolved. This CDR3 has 12 amino acids. In germline, CDR1 is SNHLY, CDR2 FYNNEI. V lost 7 bases to trimming and J lost 0 bases, with 6 bases between them. The chain's CDR3 is CASISVNTEAFF. DNA of the CDR3: TGTGCCAGCATTAGTGTGAACACTGAAGCTTTCTTT.

This clone has just one count. The chain has TRBV21-1 and TRBJ1-5; the table assigns TRBD1, which was not confirmed against the DNA. TRBV21-1 is a listed pseudogene. The CDR3 is made up of 14 amino acids. Written as DNA, the CDR3 is TGTGCCAGCCCAATCCGACAGGGCAATCAGCCCCAGCATTTT. It codes for CASPIRQGNQPQHF.

The chain recombines TRBV2 with TRBJ2-3; D could derive from TRBD1 or TRBD2 (5 bases each). Germline assignment: CDR1 SNHLY and CDR2 FYNNEI. Trimming cost V 8 bases and J 1 base, with 10 bases left between them. The CDR3 has 13 residues. The CDR3 DNA reads TGTGCCAGCCCAGGGAGAGGCACAGATACGCAGTATTTT. Its translation: CASPGRGTDTQYF.

The V and J genes are TRBV7-2 and TRBJ2-7, with D perhaps matching TRBD1 (5 bases). CDR1 SGHTA and CDR2 FQGNSA come from the germline V gene. The length of the CDR3 is 13 residues. The germline V and J ends were trimmed by 5 bases and 6 bases, with 14 bases remaining between them. The CDR3 sequence is CASSPLGHLEQYF. The CDR3 DNA reads TGTGCCAGCAGCCCCCTAGGACATCTCGAGCAGTACTTC.

This clone was counted a few times. This chain joins TRBV7-3 and TRBJ2-4; D is uncertain. The germline gives CDR1 SGHTA, CDR2 FQGTGA. CDR3 length: 13 amino acids. Trimming removed 2 bases from V and 5 bases from J, with 7 bases in between. The CDR3 sequence: CASSLGQENIQYF. In DNA form, the CDR3 reads TGTGCCAGCAGCTTAGGGCAGGAAAACATTCAGTACTTC.

This clone was recorded only once. The genes are TRBV19 and TRBJ1-4, with 10 bases matching TRBD1. The CDR3 totals 15 residues. CDR1 is LNHDA and CDR2 is SQIVND in the germline V gene (reference sequence). V gave up 8 bases and J gave up 6 bases; unmatched junction bases: 9. The DNA for the CDR3 is TGTGCCAGTTCCCCCCTCGGGACAGGGGATGAAAAACTGTTTTTT. Translated, it gives CASSPLGTGDEKLFF.

The count of this clone is one. V is TRBV19 and J is TRBJ2-3; 12 bases fit TRBD2. CDR1 and CDR2 from the germline V gene are LNHDA and SQIVND (reference sequence). V lost 5 bases and J lost 0; bases outside the gene matches: 6. The CDR3 consists of 17 residues. The CDR3 nucleotides read TGTGCCAGTAGTGTACGACTAGCGGGAGCGAGCACAGATACGCAGTATTTT. As protein: CASSVRLAGASTDTQYF.

V and J are TRBV7-9 and TRBJ2-6; TRBD1 matches 7 bases. The CDR3 runs to 16 residues. The V gene's germline CDR1 is SEHNR and CDR2 FQNEAQ (reference sequence). J lost 0 bases, V lost 4 bases, and 3 bases had no gene match. The CDR3 is CASSSGQSSGANVLTF. DNA for the CDR3: TGTGCCAGCAGCTCGGGACAGAGCTCTGGGGCCAACGTCCTGACTTTC.

This clone was observed once. This chain connects TRBV15 to TRBJ1-5, with 10 bases matching TRBD1. The germline gives CDR1 LNHNV, CDR2 YYDKDF (reference sequence). The V segment lost 4 bases and the J segment 5 bases; nucleotides outside the gene matches: 14. The CDR3 has 18 residues. As DNA, the CDR3 is TGTGCCACCAGCATATTTCGAGGGACAGGGGCGGTCGATCAGCCCCAGCATTTT. Translated: CATSIFRGTGAVDQPQHF.

The chain combines TRBV5-1 with TRBJ1-4, with D unclear. Looked up from germline, CDR1 is SGHRS and CDR2 is YFSETQ. CDR3 length: 15 amino acids. V lost 0 bases and J lost 8, with 14 bases in between. In DNA, the CDR3 is TGCGCCAGCAGCTTGGGAGCCGGCGCCAGGGAAAAACTGTTTTTT. Its translation: CASSLGAGAREKLFF. Drawing the rest from reference TRBV5-1 and TRBJ1-4, the complete variable domain is KAGVTQTPRYLIKTRGQQVTLSCSPISGHRSVSWYQQTPGQGLQFLFEYFSETQRNKGNFPGRFSGRQFSNSRSEMNVSTLELGDSALYLCASSLGAGAREKLFFGSGTQLSVL.

The V gene is TRBV2, the J gene TRBJ2-5; D may be TRBD1 (5 bases). Trimming pared 3 bases from V and 1 base from J, leaving 15 bases between. This CDR3 is 16 amino acids long. The germline V gene has CDR1 SNHLY and CDR2 FYNNEI. The CDR3 spells CASSDAPDSIQETQYF. The CDR3 DNA reads as TGTGCCAGCAGTGACGCACCTGACAGTATCCAAGAGACCCAGTACTTC.

This chain uses TRBV18 with TRBJ1-2; 7 bases align to TRBD1. The V gene's germline CDR1 is KGHSH and CDR2 LQKENI. V trimming: 3 bases; J trimming: 3 bases; junction bases outside the gene matches: 1. The CDR3 runs 13 residues. The CDR3 spells CASSPQGDYGYTF. The CDR3 DNA sequence: TGTGCCAGCTCACCGCAGGGGGACTATGGCTACACCTTC.

The chain uses TRBV27 and TRBJ2-7, with unresolved D. V lost 10 bases to trimming and J lost 3 bases, with 16 bases between them. The CDR3 has 13 residues. Germline values: CDR1 MNHEY, CDR2 SMNVEV (reference sequence). This chain's CDR3 is CATSSSRNYEQYF. CDR3 sequence (DNA): TGTGCCACCTCATCCAGCAGGAACTACGAGCAGTACTTC.

The chain recombines TRBV11-2 with TRBJ2-7; 8 nucleotides match TRBD1. The junction had 5 bases not matched to a gene; V was cut back by 3 bases and J by 1 base. The CDR3 has 15 residues. Looked up from germline, CDR1 is SGHAT and CDR2 is FQNNGV. The CDR3 loop is CASSLGTGGSYEQYF. CDR3 DNA sequence: TGTGCCAGCAGCTTGGGGACAGGCGGTTCCTACGAGCAGTACTTC.

The chain is built from TRBV27 and TRBJ1-5; maybe TRBD1 (5 bases). CDR3 length: 13 residues. Trimming pared 3 bases from V and 6 bases from J, leaving 9 bases between. Per the germline V gene, CDR1 is MNHEY and CDR2 is SMNVEV (reference sequence). This CDR3 reads CASSFKGSQPQHF. DNA of the CDR3: TGTGCCAGCAGTTTCAAGGGGAGTCAGCCCCAGCATTTT.

V gene TRBV7-3 combines with J gene TRBJ2-2; D is ambiguous. The CDR3 extends over 11 amino acids. The V end lost 0 bases, the J end lost 7 bases, and 0 bases lay between the germline ends. Germline V gene sequence: CDR1 SGHTA, CDR2 FQGTGA. CDR3 protein: CASSLTGELFF. The CDR3 DNA follows: TGTGCCAGCAGCTTAACCGGGGAGCTGTTTTTT.

This chain connects TRBV7-9 to TRBJ2-3; weak D call: TRBD1 (5 bases). This CDR3 is built from 14 residues. CDR1 SEHNR and CDR2 FQNEAQ come from the germline V gene (reference sequence). The V end was cut by 5 bases, the J end by 0 bases, with 9 bases between. The CDR3 spells CASSADTSTDTQYF. The CDR3 DNA reads TGTGCCAGCAGCGCGGACACTAGCACAGATACGCAGTATTTT.